This T cell receptor (beta chain) was profiled in a study of PD-L1 blockade in urothelial cancer. Study in general: Prior chemotherapy regimens per patient numbered 0 to 3. Among blood samples, the median T cell count was approximately 150,000.

Libraries were prepared by immunoSEQ multiplex PCR; TCRdb keeps only in-frame clonotypes and omits some of them. The sample consists of under 45,000 clones, over 75% of them appearing once. The germline CDR1 and CDR2 sequences are SGHRS and YFSETQ. The CDR3 consists of 14 residues. Trimming pared 6 bases from V and 0 bases from J, leaving 13 bases between. Patients had locally advanced or metastatic urothelial carcinoma. This receptor was identified in a man aged 55 to 70 with urothelial cancer. V and J are TRBV5-1 and TRBJ2-7, with D possibly being TRBD1 (5 bases). The specimen comprised PBMCs, sampled around atezolizumab (anti-PD-L1) treatment. DNA of the CDR3: TGCGCCAGCAAACCAGGGCCGAGCTCCTACGAGCAGTACTTC. It specifies CASKPGPSSYEQYF.